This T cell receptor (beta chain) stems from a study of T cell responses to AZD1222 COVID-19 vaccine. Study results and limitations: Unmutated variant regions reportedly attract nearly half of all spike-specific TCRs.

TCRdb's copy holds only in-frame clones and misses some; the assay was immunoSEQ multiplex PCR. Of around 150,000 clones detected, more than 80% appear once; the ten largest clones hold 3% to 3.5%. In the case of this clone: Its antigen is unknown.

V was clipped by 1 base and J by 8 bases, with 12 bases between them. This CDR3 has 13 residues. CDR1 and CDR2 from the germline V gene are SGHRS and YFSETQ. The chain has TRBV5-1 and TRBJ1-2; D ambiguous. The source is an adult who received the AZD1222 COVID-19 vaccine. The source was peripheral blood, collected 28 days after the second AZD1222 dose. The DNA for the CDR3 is TGCGCCAGCAGCTTGTGGGTCCTGGGAGGCTACACCTTC. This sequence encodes CASSLWVLGGYTF.